The next 24 T cell receptor beta chains were all read from a single sample in a study of CD8+ T cells in alopecia areata. RNA extraction was followed by reverse transcription into cDNA, which acted as the sequencing template. Only in-frame clones appear in the TCRdb table, and some are missing; sequencing was by immunoSEQ multiplex PCR. There are about 100,000 clones in the sample; almost 60% occur only once, and 20% to 25% lies in the top ten. Sequencing was carried out using CD8+ T cells sorted from blood. These receptors were obtained from a human donor in good health.

J is TRBJ2-5 and V is TRBV5-6; D is unresolved. The CDR3 is made up of 13 amino acids. Trimming left V 1 base short and J 5 bases short, with 9 bases between. CDR1 and CDR2 from the germline V gene are SGHDT and YYEEEE. CDR3 residues: CASSLSVRETQYF. The CDR3 coding sequence is TGTGCCAGCAGCTTGAGCGTGAGGGAGACCCAGTACTTC.

V gene TRBV4-1 combines with J gene TRBJ2-7; D may be TRBD1 (6 bases). With 1 base removed from V and 9 bases from J, the gap between germline ends came to 19 bases. Germline lookup yields CDR1 MGHRA and CDR2 YSYEKL. The CDR3 is made up of 15 amino acids. The CDR3 loop reads CASSQVSSFRGGQYF. CDR3 DNA sequence: TGCGCCAGCAGCCAAGTTTCCTCTTTCCGAGGGGGGCAGTACTTC.

This clone showed up just a few times. J is TRBJ2-2 and V is TRBV29-1; D remains ambiguous. This CDR3 comprises 11 residues. Germline lookup yields CDR1 SQVTM and CDR2 ANQGSEA. V was cut by 4 bases and J by 6 bases, with 6 bases left in between. Written as DNA, the CDR3 is TGCAGCGTTGGGGAAGCCGGGGAGCTGTTTTTT. This encodes CSVGEAGELFF.

The chain uses TRBV29-1 and TRBJ2-1, with D possibly TRBD2 on 6 matching bases. The germline CDR1 and CDR2 sequences are SQVTM and ANQGSEA. The CDR3 extends over 11 amino acids. CDR3 nucleotide sequence: TGCAGGGGGGGAACCTACAATGAGCAGTTCTTC. Its translation: CRGGTYNEQFF.

The V and J genes are TRBV5-5 and TRBJ2-1; 10 bases line up with TRBD2. The CDR3 is 16 amino acids. The germline V gene encodes CDR1 SGHKS and CDR2 YYEKEE (reference sequence). J was trimmed by 3 bases and V by 4 bases; bases with no gene match: 7. The CDR3 is CASSIAGGQLYNEQFF. CDR3 DNA: TGTGCCAGCAGCATAGCGGGGGGACAGCTCTACAATGAGCAGTTCTTC.

The chain combines TRBV4-3 with TRBJ2-1, with D perhaps TRBD1 or TRBD2 (5 bases each). V gave up 0 bases and J gave up 5 bases, with 14 bases separating them. Germline V gene sequence: CDR1 LGHNA, CDR2 YSLEER. The CDR3 totals 16 residues. In nucleotides, the CDR3 is TGCGCCAGCAGCCAAGAGGGTACGGGGCGACACAATGAGCAGTTCTTC. Translating gives CASSQEGTGRHNEQFF.

This clone occurred a few times. The chain links TRBV6-5 to TRBJ2-2; D is undetermined. This CDR3 region has 12 residues. The ends were cut back, 6 bases at V and 4 bases at J, with 6 bases in the middle. The germline CDR1 and CDR2 sequences are MNHEY and SVGAGI. CDR3 coding DNA: TGTGCCAGCAGCCTGTCCACCGGGGAGCTGTTTTTT. This encodes CASSLSTGELFF.

CDR3 bases: TGCACCGCGAGGGCCACCGGGGAGCTGTTTTTT. Amino acid sequence: CTARATGELFF. The chain carries TRBV29-1 and TRBJ2-2; D is perhaps TRBD2 (5 bases). CDR3 length equals 11 residues. CDR1 SQVTM and CDR2 ANQGSEA come from the germline V gene.

The genes are TRBV28 and TRBJ1-1; 7 positions agree with TRBD1. J gave up 0 bases and V 5 bases, and 6 bases lay outside the gene matches. Germline values: CDR1 MDHEN, CDR2 SYDVKM. The CDR3 totals 15 residues. The CDR3 reads CASSPRGLLNTEAFF. The CDR3 DNA sequence: TGTGCCAGCAGTCCAAGGGGGCTGCTGAACACTGAAGCTTTCTTT.

V and J are TRBV29-1 and TRBJ2-2; possibly TRBD2 for D (6 bases). In germline, CDR1 is SQVTM, CDR2 ANQGSEA. CDR3 length: 13 residues. V was pared by 4 bases and J by 6 bases, with 12 bases between. CDR3 in amino acids: CSVARGEAGELFF. The CDR3 DNA reads as TGCAGCGTTGCCCGCGGGGAGGCCGGGGAGCTGTTTTTT.

This chain uses TRBV29-1 with TRBJ2-7; no clear D gene. Trimming took off 3 bases at V and 5 bases at J, with 11 bases between the two ends. This CDR3 has 12 residues. Germline V lookup: CDR1 SQVTM, CDR2 ANQGSEA. The DNA for the CDR3 is TGCAGCGTTGATACCCAGGCAGACGAGCAGTACTTC. Amino acids: CSVDTQADEQYF.

The J gene is TRBJ2-7, the V gene TRBV11-2; tentatively, D is TRBD2 (7 bases). Germline lookup yields CDR1 SGHAT and CDR2 FQNNGV. V dropped 2 bases and J dropped 7 bases, with 12 bases sitting between them. This CDR3 spans 13 amino acids. The CDR3 loop is CASSLFRGAEQYF. The CDR3 coding sequence is TGTGCCAGCAGCTTATTTCGGGGGGCAGAGCAGTACTTC. The whole variable domain, filled in from reference TRBV11-2 and TRBJ2-7, reads EAGVAQSPRYKIIEKRQSVAFWCNPISGHATLYWYQQILGQGPKLLIQFQNNGVVDDSQLPKDRFSAERLKGVDSTLKIQPAKLEDSAVYLCASSLFRGAEQYFGPGTRLTVT.

This chain connects TRBV28 to TRBJ2-3, with D perhaps TRBD2 (5 bases). This CDR3 is built from 13 residues. Germline values: CDR1 MDHEN, CDR2 SYDVKM. The ends were cut back, 1 base at V and 6 bases at J, with 8 bases in the middle. The CDR3 protein is CASSLLASDTQYF. The CDR3 region has the DNA TGTGCCAGCAGTTTATTGGCTAGCGATACGCAGTATTTT.

The chain combines TRBV30 with TRBJ1-1; weak D call: TRBD1 (5 bases). V shed 6 bases and J shed 7 bases, with 12 bases lying between them. Germline CDR1 GTSNPN, CDR2 SVGIG (reference sequence). The CDR3 covers 11 residues. The CDR3 loop reads CACREIGEAFF. As DNA, the CDR3 is TGTGCCTGCAGGGAAATAGGTGAAGCTTTCTTT.

The gene calls are TRBV28 and TRBJ2-5; D gene unclear. Germline CDR1 is MDHEN and CDR2 is SYDVKM. The V and J ends lost 7 bases and 5 bases respectively, with 17 bases between them. The CDR3 runs 14 residues. The CDR3 loop is CASTEDLGSETQYF. The CDR3 nucleotides are TGTGCCAGCACCGAGGACCTAGGTTCGGAGACCCAGTACTTC.

The chain combines TRBV4-1 with TRBJ2-7; D ambiguous. Trimming pared 1 base from V and 2 bases from J, leaving 9 bases between. CDR1 is MGHRA, CDR2 YSYEKL, per germline. The CDR3 contains 14 residues. CDR3 residues: CASSQVGETYEQYF. The CDR3 coding sequence is TGCGCCAGCAGCCAAGTCGGCGAGACCTACGAGCAGTACTTC.

V usage is TRBV20-1 and J usage is TRBJ1-1; D gene ambiguous. Trimming took 5 bases from V and 8 from J, leaving 12 bases between them. CDR3 length equals 11 residues. Germline V lookup: CDR1 DFQATT, CDR2 SNEGSKA (reference sequence). DNA for the CDR3: TGCAGTGCTTTTGCGTGGTCCGAAGCTTTCTTT. This sequence encodes CSAFAWSEAFF.

This clone was detected a few times. V is TRBV11-2 and J is TRBJ2-1, with D perhaps being TRBD1 or TRBD2 (5 bases each). The CDR3 totals 15 residues. Germline lookup yields CDR1 SGHAT and CDR2 FQNNGV. V dropped 6 bases and J dropped 0 bases, with 12 bases sitting between them. The chain's CDR3 is CASRWSGGSYNEQFF. In DNA form, the CDR3 reads TGTGCCAGCAGATGGAGTGGGGGCTCCTACAATGAGCAGTTCTTC.

This clone has ten or more counts. The chain carries TRBV7-8 and TRBJ2-3; D possibly corresponds to TRBD1 (7 bases). The CDR3 contains 16 residues. Germline CDR1 SGHVS, CDR2 FQNEAQ. The V and J ends lost 4 bases and 3 bases respectively, with 17 bases between them. CDR3 DNA sequence: TGTGCCAGCAGCTACCGAGGAGGGGGCCGGACAGATACGCAGTATTTT. It yields the protein CASSYRGGGRTDTQYF. The whole variable domain, filled in from reference TRBV7-8 and TRBJ2-3, reads GAGVSQSPRYKVAKRGQDVALRCDPISGHVSLFWYQQALGQGPEFLTYFQNEAQLDKSGLPSDRFFAERPEGSVSTLKIQRTQQEDSAVYLCASSYRGGGRTDTQYFGPGTRLTVL.

The chain is built from TRBV4-1 and TRBJ2-7; 8 bases line up with TRBD1. V gave up 4 bases and J gave up 6 bases; unmatched junction bases: 8. In germline, CDR1 is MGHRA, CDR2 YSYEKL. CDR3 length equals 14 residues. The CDR3 DNA reads as TGCGCCAGCAGCCCCTGGACAGGGAGTAGCGAGCAGTACTTC. Its protein is CASSPWTGSSEQYF.

This clone was seen a few times. The rearrangement links TRBV7-2 to TRBJ1-1; possibly TRBD1 for D (6 bases). CDR1 SGHTA and CDR2 FQGNSA come from the germline V gene. V lost 5 bases to trimming and J lost 5 bases, with 15 bases between them. The CDR3 contains 14 residues. CDR3 nucleotides: TGTGCCAGCAGCGGAGTTGCAGACAGGACTGAAGCTTTCTTT. As protein: CASSGVADRTEAFF. The variable domain in full, completed from reference TRBV7-2 and TRBJ1-1, reads GAGVSQSPSNKVTEKGKDVELRCDPISGHTALYWYRQSLGQGLEFLIYFQGNSAPDKSGLPSDRFSAERTGGSVSTLTIQRTQQEDSAVYLCASSGVADRTEAFFGQGTRLTVV.

This chain uses TRBV4-3 with TRBJ2-1; D may be TRBD2 (5 bases). The CDR3 covers 15 residues. CDR1 and CDR2 from the germline V gene are LGHNA and YSLEER. Trimming left V 8 bases short and J 6 bases short, with 20 bases between. The CDR3 is CASSPTRSSANEQFF. The CDR3 region has the DNA TGCGCCAGCTCCCCAACTAGGTCCTCCGCCAATGAGCAGTTCTTC.

This clone appeared a few times. This chain links TRBV18 with TRBJ1-6; 8 bases line up with TRBD1. The CDR3 loop spans 18 amino acids. After removal of 2 bases from V and 7 bases from J, the junction contained 13 bases not matched to a gene. CDR1 and CDR2 from the germline V gene are KGHSH and LQKENI. CDR3 sequence reads: CASSPSFLGQVLNSPLHF. In nucleotides, the CDR3 is TGTGCCAGCTCACCAAGTTTCTTGGGACAGGTCCTGAATTCACCCCTCCACTTT.

The genes are TRBV9 and TRBJ2-2, with D possibly TRBD1 on 6 matching bases. The CDR3 runs to 17 residues. Germline V gene data show CDR1 as SGDLS and CDR2 as YYNGEE. V was pared by 4 bases and J by 0 bases, with 16 bases between. For the CDR3, the DNA is TGTGCCAGCAGCCGGCCAAGGGACACCGCGAACACCGGGGAGCTGTTTTTT. Protein product: CASSRPRDTANTGELFF.